This TCR beta chain stems from a study of regulatory T cells in long-lasting Graves disease. Across the whole study: For a period under 3 months, newly diagnosed Graves' patients had taken antithyroid drugs. Study-wide findings and caveats: Gene preferences differed: TRBV28, TRBJ1-2, TRBJ2-5 in persistent cases.

Regarding time point: newly diagnosed GD, antithyroid drugs for less than 3 months. Isolated PBMC RNA provided the starting material for the TCR library. Points on this clonotype: What it recognizes is unknown.

This CDR3 comprises 14 residues. CDR1 and CDR2 (germline): SGDLS, YYNGEE. Trimming cost V 3 bases and J 7 bases; bases outside gene matches: 3. Construction of the TCR beta libraries employed iRepertoire HTBI primers in conjunction with Arm-PCR of CDR3 regions. Each CDR3 protein gets one entry after TCRdb re-called the multiplex PCR reads with MiXCR. The sample consists of about 460,000 distinct CDR3 sequences, around 13% of them appearing once. The sample was also linked to a second study, of T cells in Graves' hyperthyroidism and ophthalmopathy. Turning to that study: Using the HTBI primer set, a first-round RT-PCR was run on the TCR CDR3. Most thyroid clonotypes expanded above 0.001 appeared in blood too.

J is TRBJ2-7 and V is TRBV9, with 14 bases lining up with TRBD2. The specimen was peripheral blood mononuclear cells (PBMCs), collected at new diagnosis, from a patient treated with antithyroid drugs. The receptor was derived from a woman in her forties or fifties with Graves disease. The CDR3 DNA sequence: TGTGCCAGCAGCGGACTAGCGGGAGGGCGTGAGCAGTACTTC. Translation: CASSGLAGGREQYF.